Given below is one T cell receptor beta chain in context. What it binds is not known. The data are from a study of T cell responses to AZD1222 COVID-19 vaccine. Germline values: CDR1 LGHDT, CDR2 YNNKEL (reference sequence). This CDR3 is 14 amino acids long. The ends lost 2 bases at V and 8 bases at J; junction bases unmatched: 8. Overall study results and limits: Spike-specific TCR repertoires showed rising breadth and depth after two AZD1222 doses. There were repertoire samples only from the period after the peak T cell response. Possibly, clonal diversity was underestimated; donors were largely white British and included more females. Close to half of spike-specific TCRs reportedly recognize unmutated variant regions.

Sequencing was performed with immunoSEQ multiplex PCR; in TCRdb, only in-frame clones are kept and a portion is missing. This repertoire shows fewer than 110,000 clones, 75% to 95% found once; its top ten account for about 6.8%. The clonotype comes from an adult who received the AZD1222 COVID-19 vaccine. The sequencing here drew on peripheral blood, taken 28 days after the second AZD1222 dose. The chain combines TRBV3-1 (or the pseudogene TRBV3-2) with TRBJ1-2; the match to TRBD1 covers 7 bases. As DNA, the CDR3 is TGTGCCAGCAGCCAATTTACAGGGGTAGGCGGCTACACCTTC. This codes for CASSQFTGVGGYTF.